This TCR beta chain was documented in a study of blood T cells in healthy people across ages. Study in general: About one barcoded beta molecule per two T cells was the capture yield of template switching.

A word on this clonotype: One end of the junction varies from germline; a read error may be responsible.

A second PCR of 7 to 11 cycles used a sample-barcoded 5' primer and a J-beta primer mix. Each CDR3 protein gets one entry after TCRdb re-called the 5' RACE reads with MiXCR. The sample has approximately 770,000 distinct CDR3 sequences, more than 45% seen once; the top ten hold over 20%. The CDR3 spans 12 residues. Germline loops: CDR1 MNHNY, CDR2 SVGAGI (reference sequence). The clonotype was recovered from a man aged 25 to 45 in good health. Sequenced: blood. The chain uses TRBV6-6 and TRBJ1-5, with D unclear. CDR3 sequence: CAGSLGSQPQHF. The CDR3 nucleotides are TGTGCCGGCAGCCTAGGGTCTCAGCCCCAGCATTTT.